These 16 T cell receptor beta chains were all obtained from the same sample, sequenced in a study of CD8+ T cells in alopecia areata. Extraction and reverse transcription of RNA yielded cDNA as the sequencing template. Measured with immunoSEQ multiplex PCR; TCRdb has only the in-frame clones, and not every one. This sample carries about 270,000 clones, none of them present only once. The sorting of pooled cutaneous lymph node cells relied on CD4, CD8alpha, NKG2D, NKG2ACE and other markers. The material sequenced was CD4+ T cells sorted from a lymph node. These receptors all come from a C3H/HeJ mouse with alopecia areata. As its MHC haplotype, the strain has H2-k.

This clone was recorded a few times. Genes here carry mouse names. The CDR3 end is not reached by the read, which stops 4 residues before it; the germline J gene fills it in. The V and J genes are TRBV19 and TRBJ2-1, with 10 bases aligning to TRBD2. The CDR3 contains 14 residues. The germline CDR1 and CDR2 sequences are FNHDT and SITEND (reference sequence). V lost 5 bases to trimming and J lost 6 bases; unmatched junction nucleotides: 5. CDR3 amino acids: CASRILGGVAEQFF. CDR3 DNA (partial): TGTGCCAGCAGGATACTGGGGGGGGTTGCT.

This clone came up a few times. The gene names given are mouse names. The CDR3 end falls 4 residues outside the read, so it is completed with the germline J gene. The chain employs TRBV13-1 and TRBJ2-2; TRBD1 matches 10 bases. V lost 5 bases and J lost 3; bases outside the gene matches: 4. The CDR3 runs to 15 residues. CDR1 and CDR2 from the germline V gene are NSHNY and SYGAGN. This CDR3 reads CASRTGGSDTGQLYF. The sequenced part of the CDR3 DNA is TGTGCCAGCAGGACAGGGGGCTCGGACACCGGG.

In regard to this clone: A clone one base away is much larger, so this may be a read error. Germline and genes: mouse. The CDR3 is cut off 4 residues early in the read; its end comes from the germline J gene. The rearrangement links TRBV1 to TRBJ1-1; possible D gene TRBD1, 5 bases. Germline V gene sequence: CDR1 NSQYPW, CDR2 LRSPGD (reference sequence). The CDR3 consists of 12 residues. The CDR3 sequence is CTCSAGGKEVFF. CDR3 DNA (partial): TGCACCTGCAGTGCAGGGGGCAAA.

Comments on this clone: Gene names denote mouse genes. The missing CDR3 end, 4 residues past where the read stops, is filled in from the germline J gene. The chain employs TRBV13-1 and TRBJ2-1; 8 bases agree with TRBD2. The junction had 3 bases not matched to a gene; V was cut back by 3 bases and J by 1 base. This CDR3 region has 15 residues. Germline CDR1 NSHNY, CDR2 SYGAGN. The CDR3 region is CASSGGDWNYAEQFF. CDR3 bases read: TGTGCCAGCAGTGGTGGGGACTGGAACTATGCT.

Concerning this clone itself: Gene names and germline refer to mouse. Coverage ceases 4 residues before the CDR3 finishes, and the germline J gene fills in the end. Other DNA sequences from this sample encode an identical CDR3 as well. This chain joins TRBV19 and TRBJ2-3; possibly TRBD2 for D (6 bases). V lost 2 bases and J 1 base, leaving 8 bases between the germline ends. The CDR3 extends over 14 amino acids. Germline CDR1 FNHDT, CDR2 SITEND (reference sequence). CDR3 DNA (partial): TGTGCCAGCAGTATTGTGGGGGGTGCAGAA. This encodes CASSIVGGAE. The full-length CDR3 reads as CASSIVGGAETLYF.

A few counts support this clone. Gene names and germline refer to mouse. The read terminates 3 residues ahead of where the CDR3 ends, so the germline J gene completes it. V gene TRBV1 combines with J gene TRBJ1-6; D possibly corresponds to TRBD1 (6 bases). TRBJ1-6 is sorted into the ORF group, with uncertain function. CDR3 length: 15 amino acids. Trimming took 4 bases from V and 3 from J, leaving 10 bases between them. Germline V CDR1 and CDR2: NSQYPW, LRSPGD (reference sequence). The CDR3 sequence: CTCSVDSDYNSPLYF. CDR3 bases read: TGCACCTGCAGTGTGGACAGTGACTATAATTCGCCC.

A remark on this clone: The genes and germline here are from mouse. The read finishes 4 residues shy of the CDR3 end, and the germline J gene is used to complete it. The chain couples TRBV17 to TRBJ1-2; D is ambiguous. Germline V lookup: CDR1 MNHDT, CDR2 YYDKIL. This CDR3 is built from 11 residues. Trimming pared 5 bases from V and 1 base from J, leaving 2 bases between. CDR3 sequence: CASSQNSDYTF. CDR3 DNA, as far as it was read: TGTGCTAGCAGTCAAAACTCC.

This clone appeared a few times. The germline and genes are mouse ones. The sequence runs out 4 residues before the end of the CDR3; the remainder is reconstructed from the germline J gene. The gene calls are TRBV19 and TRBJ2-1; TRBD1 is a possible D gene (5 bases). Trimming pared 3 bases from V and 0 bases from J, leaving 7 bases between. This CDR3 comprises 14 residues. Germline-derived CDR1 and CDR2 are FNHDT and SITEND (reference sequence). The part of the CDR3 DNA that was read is TGTGCCAGCAGTAGGACAAATAACTATGCT. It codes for CASSRTNNYA. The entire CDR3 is CASSRTNNYAEQFF.

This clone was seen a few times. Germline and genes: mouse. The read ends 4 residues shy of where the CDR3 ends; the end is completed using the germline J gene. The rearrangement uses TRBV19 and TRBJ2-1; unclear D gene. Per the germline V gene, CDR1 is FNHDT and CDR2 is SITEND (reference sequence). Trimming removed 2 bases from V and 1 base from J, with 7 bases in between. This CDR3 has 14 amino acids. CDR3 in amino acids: CASSMVGNYAEQFF. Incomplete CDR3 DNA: TGTGCCAGCAGTATGGTAGGGAACTATGCT.

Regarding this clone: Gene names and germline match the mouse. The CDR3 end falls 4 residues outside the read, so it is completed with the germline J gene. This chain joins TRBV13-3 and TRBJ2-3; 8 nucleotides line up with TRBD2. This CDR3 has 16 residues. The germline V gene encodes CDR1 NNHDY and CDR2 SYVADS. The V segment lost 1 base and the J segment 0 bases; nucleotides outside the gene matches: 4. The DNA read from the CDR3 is TGTGCCAGCAGTGATAACTGGGGGTTTAGTGCAGAA. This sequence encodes CASSDNWGFSAE. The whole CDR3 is CASSDNWGFSAETLYF.

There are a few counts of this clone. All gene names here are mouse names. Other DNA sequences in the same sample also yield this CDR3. The CDR3 sequence: CASSQGQGQDTQYF. The sequenced CDR3 bases are TGTGCCAGCAGCCAGGGACAGGGGCAAGAC. This chain links TRBV5 with TRBJ2-5, with TRBD1 identical over 10 bases. The CDR3 end is not reached by the read, which stops 4 residues before it; the germline J gene fills it in. This CDR3 is built from 14 residues. Trimming at V came to 3 bases and at J to 3 bases, leaving 0 bases not matched to a gene. Per the germline V gene, CDR1 is LGHNA and CDR2 is YNLKQL (reference sequence).

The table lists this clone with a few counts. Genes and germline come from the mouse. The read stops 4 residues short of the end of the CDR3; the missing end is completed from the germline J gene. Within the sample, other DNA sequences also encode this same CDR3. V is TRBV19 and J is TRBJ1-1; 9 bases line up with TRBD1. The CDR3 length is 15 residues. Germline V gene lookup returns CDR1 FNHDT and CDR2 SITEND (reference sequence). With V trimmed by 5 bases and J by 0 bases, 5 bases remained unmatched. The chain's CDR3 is CASSRQGGANTEVFF. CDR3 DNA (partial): TGTGCCAGCAGCCGACAGGGGGGTGCAAACACA.

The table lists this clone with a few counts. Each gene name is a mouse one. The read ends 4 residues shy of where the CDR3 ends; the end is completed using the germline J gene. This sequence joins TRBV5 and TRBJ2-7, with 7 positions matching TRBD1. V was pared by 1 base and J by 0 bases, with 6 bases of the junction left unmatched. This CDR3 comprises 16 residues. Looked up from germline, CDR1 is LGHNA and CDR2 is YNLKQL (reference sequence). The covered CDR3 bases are TGTGCCAGCAGCCAAGCCCTGGACAGGAGCTCCTAT. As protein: CASSQALDRSSY. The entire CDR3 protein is CASSQALDRSSYEQYF.

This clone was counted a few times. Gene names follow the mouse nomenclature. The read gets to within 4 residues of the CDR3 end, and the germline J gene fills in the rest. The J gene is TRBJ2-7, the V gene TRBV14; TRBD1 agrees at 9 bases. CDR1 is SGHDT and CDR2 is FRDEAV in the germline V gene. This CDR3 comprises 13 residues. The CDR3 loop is CASSYGTGYEQYF. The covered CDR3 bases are TGTGCCAGCAGTTACGGGACAGGGTAT.

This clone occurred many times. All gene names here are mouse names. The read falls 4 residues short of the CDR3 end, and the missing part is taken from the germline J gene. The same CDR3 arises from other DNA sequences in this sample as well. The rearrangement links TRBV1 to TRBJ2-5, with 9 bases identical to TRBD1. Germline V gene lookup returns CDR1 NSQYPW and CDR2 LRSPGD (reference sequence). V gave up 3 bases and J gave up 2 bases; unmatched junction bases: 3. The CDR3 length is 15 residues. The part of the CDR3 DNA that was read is TGCACCTGCAGTGCGCCGACAGGGGGCCAAGAC. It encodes CTCSAPTGGQD. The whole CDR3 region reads CTCSAPTGGQDTQYF.

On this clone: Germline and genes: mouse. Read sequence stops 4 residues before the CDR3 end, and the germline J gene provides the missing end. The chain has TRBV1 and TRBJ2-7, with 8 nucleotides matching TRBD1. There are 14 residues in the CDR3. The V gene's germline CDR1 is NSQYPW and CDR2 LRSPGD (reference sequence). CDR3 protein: CTCSASGQGYEQYF. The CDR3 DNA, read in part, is TGCACCTGCAGTGCTTCCGGACAGGGATAT.